This T cell receptor beta chain was captured by sequencing in a study of neurological immune-mediated disorders. In TCRdb, the 5' RACE reads were re-called with MiXCR into one record per CDR3 protein. The data hold around 55,000 distinct CDR3 sequences, with about 4.2% observed a single time. V lost 4 bases to trimming and J lost 7 bases, with 17 bases between them. The CDR3 covers 15 residues. Germline V gives CDR1 SGHKS, CDR2 YYEKEE (reference sequence). This clonotype was counted only a few times. The source of this sequence is a woman in her forties with multiple sclerosis. The rearrangement links TRBV5-5 to TRBJ2-2; a weak D match, TRBD2 (6 bases). The sequenced material came from CD4+ T cells from blood. The CDR3: CASSQGLFLGGELFF. The CDR3 DNA follows: TGTGCCAGCAGCCAGGGACTGTTCCTTGGCGGGGAGCTGTTTTTT. Together with reference TRBV5-5 and TRBJ2-2, the CDR3 gives the full variable domain: DAGVTQSPTHLIKTRGQQVTLRCSPISGHKSVSWYQQVLGQGPQFIFQYYEKEERGRGNFPDRFSARQFPNYSSELNVNALLLGDSALYLCASSQGLFLGGELFFGEGSRLTVL.